This T cell receptor (beta chain) is drawn from a study of somatic mutations in cytotoxic T cells in rheumatoid arthritis. Overall study: Immediately following diagnosis and ahead of any treatment, patient blood (around 30 ml EDTA) was drawn. Several of the V beta antibody-stained T-cell populations were flow-sorted at nearly 100% purity; V beta1+ cells were among them and were sequenced for TCRB.

Libraries were prepared by immunoSEQ multiplex PCR; TCRdb keeps only in-frame clonotypes and omits some of them. In the table there are 15,000 to 20,000 clones, approximately 78% of which are singletons. Germline V gene sequence: CDR1 PRHDT, CDR2 FYEKMQ (reference sequence). Losses at the gene ends were 2 bases for V and 12 bases for J; bases not matched to a gene: 7. This CDR3 has 12 amino acids. The TCR sequence derives from an adult with rheumatoid arthritis. The sample comprised CD8+ T cells sorted from blood. The chain is built from TRBV13 and TRBJ2-7, with TRBD1 identical over 7 bases. The CDR3: CASSLRETGSYF. CDR3 nucleotides: TGTGCCAGCAGCTTAAGAGAGACAGGGTCGTACTTC.